These 3 T cell receptor beta chains share one sample of origin, sequenced in a study of cytomegalovirus exposure and HLA in healthy donors. A multiplex PCR was run with 60 Vbeta primers and 13 Jbeta primers. Clones were sequenced by immunoSEQ multiplex PCR, and TCRdb holds only the in-frame ones, with some missing. The repertoire consists of under 200,000 clones, with about 82% occurring once and the leading ten covering around 0.71%. Sequencing was performed on PBMCs. The receptors derive from a female donor in good health and CMV-seronegative.

This sequence joins TRBV5-1 and TRBJ2-7; 8 bases are a match to TRBD2. This CDR3 has 15 amino acids. The ends lost 0 bases at V and 2 bases at J; junction bases unmatched: 4. Germline-derived CDR1 and CDR2 are SGHRS and YFSETQ. In DNA, the CDR3 is TGCGCCAGCAGCTTGGTCACGGGGGGGCCCTACGAGCAGTACTTC. This gives the protein CASSLVTGGPYEQYF.

V usage is TRBV7-9 and J usage is TRBJ2-1; D perhaps matches TRBD2 (6 bases). The CDR3 covers 12 residues. Germline V CDR1 and CDR2: SEHNR, FQNEAQ (reference sequence). The V gene lost 5 bases and the J gene lost 8 bases, with 10 bases spanning the gap. CDR3 in DNA: TGTGCCAGCAGCCCCGGAGGGCATGAGCAGTTCTTC. Protein sequence: CASSPGGHEQFF.

The chain combines TRBV4-3 with TRBJ2-1; 11 nucleotides align to TRBD2. Germline values: CDR1 LGHNA, CDR2 YSLEER. This CDR3 is built from 15 residues. Trimming at V came to 5 bases and at J to 5 bases, leaving 5 bases not matched to a gene. The CDR3 region has the DNA TGCGCCAGCAGCGAACTAGCGGGAGTCCACAATGAGCAGTTCTTC. This encodes CASSELAGVHNEQFF.